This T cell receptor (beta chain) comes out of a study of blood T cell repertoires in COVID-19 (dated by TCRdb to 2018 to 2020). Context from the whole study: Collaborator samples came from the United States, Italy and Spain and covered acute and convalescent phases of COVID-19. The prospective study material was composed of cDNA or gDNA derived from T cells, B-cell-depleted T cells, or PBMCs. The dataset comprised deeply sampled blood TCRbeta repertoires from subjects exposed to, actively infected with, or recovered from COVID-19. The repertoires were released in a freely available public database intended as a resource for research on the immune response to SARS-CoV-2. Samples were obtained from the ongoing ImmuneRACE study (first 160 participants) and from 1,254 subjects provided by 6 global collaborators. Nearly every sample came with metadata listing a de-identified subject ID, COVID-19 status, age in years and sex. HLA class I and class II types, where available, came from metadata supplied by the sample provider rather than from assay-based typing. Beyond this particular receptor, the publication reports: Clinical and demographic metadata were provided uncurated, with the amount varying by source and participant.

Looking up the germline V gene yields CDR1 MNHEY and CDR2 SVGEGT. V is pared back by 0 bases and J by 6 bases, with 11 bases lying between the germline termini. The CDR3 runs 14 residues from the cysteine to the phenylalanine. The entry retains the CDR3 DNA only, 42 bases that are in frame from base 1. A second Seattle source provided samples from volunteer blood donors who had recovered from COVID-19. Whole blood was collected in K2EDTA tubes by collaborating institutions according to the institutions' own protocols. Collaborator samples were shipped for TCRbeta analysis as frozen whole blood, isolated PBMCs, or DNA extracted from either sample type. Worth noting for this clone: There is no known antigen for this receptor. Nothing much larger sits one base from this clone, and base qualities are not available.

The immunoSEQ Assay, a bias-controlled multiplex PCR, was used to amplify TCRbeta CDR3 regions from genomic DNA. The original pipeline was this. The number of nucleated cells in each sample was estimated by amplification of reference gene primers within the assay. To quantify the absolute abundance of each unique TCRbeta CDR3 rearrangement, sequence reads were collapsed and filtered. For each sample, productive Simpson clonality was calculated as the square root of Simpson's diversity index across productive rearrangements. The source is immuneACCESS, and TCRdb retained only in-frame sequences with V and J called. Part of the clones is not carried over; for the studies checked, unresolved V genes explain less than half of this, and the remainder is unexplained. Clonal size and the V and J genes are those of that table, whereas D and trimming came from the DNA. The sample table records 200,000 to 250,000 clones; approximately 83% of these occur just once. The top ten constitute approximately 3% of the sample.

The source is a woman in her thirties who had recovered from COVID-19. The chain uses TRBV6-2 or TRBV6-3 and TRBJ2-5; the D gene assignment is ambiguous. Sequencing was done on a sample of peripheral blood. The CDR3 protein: CASSYSIVRQTQYF. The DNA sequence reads TGTGCCAGCAGTTACTCGATAGTCAGGCAGACCCAGTACTTC.